The rows below give T cell receptor beta chains drawn from one sample of a study of beta chain features in type 1 diabetes. Clones were sequenced by immunoSEQ multiplex PCR, and TCRdb holds only the in-frame ones, with some missing. The sample lists some 270,000 clones; around 7.8% were seen once. Sequencing was performed on central memory CD4+ T cells from blood. All receptors derive from a young woman in good health. The CDR3 runs from the conserved cysteine through the conserved F or W. A D gene is named only where the DNA matches it firmly. Some rows mark clone size as missing; the rest say once, few, many or name a class of expanded clone.

CDR3 DNA	CDR3 protein	V gene	D gene	J gene	clone size
TGTGCCAGCAGCCGACGGACCTCTCTCTTCTCTGGAAACACCATATATTTT	CASSRRTSLFSGNTIYF	TRBV7-2	-	TRBJ1-3	few
TGTGCCAGCAAGCCGGGACAGATGAACACTGAAGCTTTCTTT	CASKPGQMNTEAFF	TRBV7-2	TRBD1	TRBJ1-1	-
TGTGCCAGCAGCGTCACCGGGACAGGGTTGTACAATGAGCAGTTCTTC	CASSVTGTGLYNEQFF	TRBV13	TRBD1	TRBJ2-1	few
TGTGCCAGTAGCCCCCTCCCCCGGACAGGGGGCGCGGAGACCCAGTACTTC	CASSPLPRTGGAETQYF	TRBV19	TRBD1	TRBJ2-5	few
TGTGCCAGCAGCCGTTTACGGTACAGCAATCAGCCCCAGCATTTT	CASSRLRYSNQPQHF	TRBV7-2	-	TRBJ1-5	-
TGTGCCAGCAGCTCCTACAGGGGGCCTGGGGCCAACGTCCTGACTTTC	CASSSYRGPGANVLTF	TRBV7-2	TRBD1	TRBJ2-6	many
TGTGCCAGCAGCTTATTAGCGGGAGGCGCCACAGATACGCAGTATTTT	CASSLLAGGATDTQYF	TRBV7-3	TRBD2	TRBJ2-3	-
TGTGCCAGCAGCTTGAATGGAGGGACAGGGTCTGTACCCCAGCATTTT	CASSLNGGTGSVPQHF	TRBV5-5	TRBD1	TRBJ1-5	few
TGTGCCAGCAGCCAGGCCAGGGGCTCCTACAATGAGCAGTTCTTC	CASSQARGSYNEQFF	TRBV14	-	TRBJ2-1	many
TGCGCCAGCAGCTTGGCCCCTTCCGGGACAGGGGAGACTGAAGCTTTCTTT	CASSLAPSGTGETEAFF	TRBV5-1	TRBD1	TRBJ1-1	-
TGCGCCAGCAGCTTGGGGGGACGGACCCAAGAGACCCAGTACTTC	CASSLGGRTQETQYF	TRBV5-1	-	TRBJ2-5	-
TGTGCCAGCACCGAGGGAGGGGCTCGCAGGGCGGAGACCCAGTACTTC	CASTEGGARRAETQYF	TRBV5-4	TRBD2	TRBJ2-5	-
TGTGCCAGCAGCTTAGACGCAGGCCAGCCCCAGCATTTT	CASSLDAGQPQHF	TRBV11-3	-	TRBJ1-5	few
TGTGCCAGCAGCTGGGGGGCCCCCGGCAATGAGCAGTTCTTC	CASSWGAPGNEQFF	TRBV7-2	-	TRBJ2-1	few
TGTGCCAGCAGCTTATCAAATGAAGGATCCCGCTACACCTTC	CASSLSNEGSRYTF	TRBV7-2	-	TRBJ1-2	few
TGTGCCTGCGAAAGTCGGGGATCGGATGAAAAACTGTTTTTT	CACESRGSDEKLFF	TRBV30	-	TRBJ1-4	few
TGTGCCAGCAGCATTCAACAGGGACATGAAGCTTTCTTT	CASSIQQGHEAFF	TRBV11-2	-	TRBJ1-1	-
TGTGCCAGCCAAGGACAGGGGAGCGATTCACCCCTCCACTTT	CASQGQGSDSPLHF	TRBV25-1	TRBD1	TRBJ1-6	few
TGTGCCAGTAGTCTGACAGGGCCCTACAATGAGCAGTTCTTC	CASSLTGPYNEQFF	TRBV19	TRBD1	TRBJ2-1	few
TGTGCCGGTGAAGAGCCAGGCAGGTCCAAAAACATTCAGTACTTC	CAGEEPGRSKNIQYF	TRBV30	-	TRBJ2-4	-
TGTGCCAGCAGCCGACAGACGGCTGGAAACACCATATATTTT	CASSRQTAGNTIYF	TRBV7-2	-	TRBJ1-3	-
TGTGCCAGCAGAACAGGGCCCTCCACAGATACGCAGTATTTT	CASRTGPSTDTQYF	TRBV28	-	TRBJ2-3	-
TGTGCCAGCAGTTATGCGGGGGCCCACAATCAGCCCCAGCATTTT	CASSYAGAHNQPQHF	TRBV6-6	-	TRBJ1-5	few
TGCGCCAGCAGCAGGACTAGCGGAGCGGGTGGTGCCAAAAACATTCAGTACTTC	CASSRTSGAGGAKNIQYF	TRBV4-1	TRBD2	TRBJ2-4	few
TGTGCCAGCAGCTTAAGAGGAGGCTATGGCTACACCTTC	CASSLRGGYGYTF	TRBV11-3	-	TRBJ1-2	-
TGTGCCAGCAGCCCACGGGTGTCCAATCAGCCCCAGCATTTT	CASSPRVSNQPQHF	TRBV7-2	-	TRBJ1-5	many
TGTGCCAGCTCACCCCGGTACGGGCCGGTTGAAGCTTTCTTT	CASSPRYGPVEAFF	TRBV18	-	TRBJ1-1	-
TGTGCCAGCAGCTTAGCGTTCGGGGGGAGGACTGAAGCTTTCTTT	CASSLAFGGRTEAFF	TRBV7-9	-	TRBJ1-1	-
TGTGCCAGCAGCTTACCGCCGAGCTCCTACAATGAGCAGTTCTTC	CASSLPPSSYNEQFF	TRBV7-2	-	TRBJ2-1	-
TGTGCCAGCAGCTTAGGGGGACAGGGGAGTGCTGGGGCCAACGTCCTGACTTTC	CASSLGGQGSAGANVLTF	TRBV7-6	TRBD1	TRBJ2-6	-
TGTGCCAGCATCGATGGGGGGGACACAGATACGCAGTATTTT	CASIDGGDTDTQYF	TRBV28	TRBD2	TRBJ2-3	-
TGTGCCAGCAGTGTGGATAGCGGAAAACTGTTTTTT	CASSVDSGKLFF	TRBV2	-	TRBJ1-4	few
TGCGCCAGCAGCCAGGAGACCTACAATGAGCAGTTCTTC	CASSQETYNEQFF	TRBV5-1	-	TRBJ2-1	-
TGTGCCAGCACAGGGAGAGAACAGCCCCAGCATTTT	CASTGREQPQHF	TRBV2	-	TRBJ1-5	-
TGCGCCAGCAGCCAGTGGGGCAGGGAGACCAAAACTGAAGCTTTCTTT	CASSQWGRETKTEAFF	TRBV4-3	-	TRBJ1-1	-